Sequencing of this T cell receptor beta chain was carried out in a study of T-cell memory formation after mild COVID-19 (dated by TCRdb to 2020 to 2023). Turning to the overall study: TCR sequence clusters from the two donors were largely donor specific. T-cell clones expanding and contracting after mild COVID-19 in two donors were tracked by longitudinal TCRalpha and TCRbeta repertoire sequencing. Two young, previously healthy adult volunteers, one female and one male, were included in the cohort. The paper as a whole reports these results and caveats: Contracting CD4+ clones appeared mostly in the CM and EM memory subsets, whereas CD8+ clones were enriched in EMRA. Clones that contracted from day 15 to 85 showed balanced CD4/CD8 phenotypes, whereas a second wave of clones that expanded from day 15 to 37 leaned towards CD4+. The study covered only a couple of mild cases, and larger cohorts including severe cases with pre-infection samples were considered necessary. Whether the second-wave clones peaking on day 37 were SARS-CoV-2 specific was not confirmed. Some responding clones were detected in pre-infection memory, suggesting pre-existing cross-reactive memory T cells joined the SARS-CoV-2 response.

This clonotype was detected a few times. Its antigen remains undetermined. No much larger clone exists at a distance of one base, and base qualities are not known. From V the trimming removes 2 bases and from J it removes 6 bases, while the gene matches leave 8 bases of the junction unaccounted for. From the germline V gene, CDR1 is MGHRA and CDR2 is YSYEKL. Spanning cysteine to phenylalanine, the CDR3 consists of 15 amino acids. Solely the CDR3 DNA is kept, with 45 bases framed from the first base. The reads were generated on an Illumina NovaSeq 6000. cDNA libraries for TCRalpha and TCRbeta were prepared by 5'RACE using constant-segment primers, with sample barcodes and unique molecular identifiers added. RNA was extracted from every sample with Trizol reagent. The libraries were amplified in two PCR steps, and the second step added a second sample barcode and Illumina TruSeq adapters. Sequencing of libraries was performed on an Illumina NovaSeq with 2 x 150 bp paired-end reads. Under the source paper's analysis protocol: The reads were demultiplexed and collapsed into UMI-guided consensus sequences using migec v1.2.7. Using mixcr v2.1.11, the UMI consensuses were aligned to TRA and TRB V and J templates and assembled into clonotypes. Expanded or contracted clonotypes were those called significant by both edgeR and NoisET, with noise models trained on biological replicates. For edgeR calls, the cutoffs were a false discovery rate-adjusted p below 0.01 and a log2 fold-change threshold of 1. PCA with hierarchical clustering of max-normalized trajectories of the 1000 most abundant clonotypes was used as exploratory dynamics analysis. Separately sequenced CD4+ and CD8+ repertoires were used to assign a CD4 or CD8 phenotype to each responding clone. Using fastp at Q25 and MiXCR, TCRdb reprocessed the public reads and kept productive beta chains. CDR3 protein sequences are deduplicated, and each keeps its most common genes and DNA. The V and J calls, along with clone size, are taken from TCRdb and not from the paper's own processing. This sample comprises approximately 250,000 distinct CDR3 sequences, approximately 15% of them detected only once. The ten largest clones capture approximately 2.1% of the sample.

Ficoll-Paque density gradient centrifugation was used to isolate PBMCs. The chain couples TRBV4-1 to TRBJ2-7; 9 of the junction bases match TRBD1. The clonotype originates from an adult woman who had mild COVID-19 (a few samples of this study predate the infection). The sample titles of this study are shuffled in the database, so cell type and time point are left out; the donor was told from shared clones. The specimen was PBMCs or a T cell subset sorted from them (not recorded which). The CDR3 region reads CASSQPRQGGGEQYF. The nucleotides are TGCGCCAGCAGCCAACCAAGACAGGGGGGAGGCGAGCAGTACTTC.